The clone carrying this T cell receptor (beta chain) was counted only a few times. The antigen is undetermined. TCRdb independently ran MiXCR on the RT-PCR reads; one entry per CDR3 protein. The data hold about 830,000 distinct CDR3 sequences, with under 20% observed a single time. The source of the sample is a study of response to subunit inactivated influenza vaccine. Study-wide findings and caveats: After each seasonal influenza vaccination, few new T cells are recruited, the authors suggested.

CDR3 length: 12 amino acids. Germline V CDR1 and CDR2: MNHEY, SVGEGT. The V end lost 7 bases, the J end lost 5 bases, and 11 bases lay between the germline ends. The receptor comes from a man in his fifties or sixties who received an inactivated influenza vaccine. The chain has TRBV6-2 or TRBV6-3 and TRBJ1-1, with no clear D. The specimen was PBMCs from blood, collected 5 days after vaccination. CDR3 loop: CASTLGRTEAFF. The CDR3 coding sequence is TGTGCCAGCACCCTCGGGAGAACTGAAGCTTTCTTT.